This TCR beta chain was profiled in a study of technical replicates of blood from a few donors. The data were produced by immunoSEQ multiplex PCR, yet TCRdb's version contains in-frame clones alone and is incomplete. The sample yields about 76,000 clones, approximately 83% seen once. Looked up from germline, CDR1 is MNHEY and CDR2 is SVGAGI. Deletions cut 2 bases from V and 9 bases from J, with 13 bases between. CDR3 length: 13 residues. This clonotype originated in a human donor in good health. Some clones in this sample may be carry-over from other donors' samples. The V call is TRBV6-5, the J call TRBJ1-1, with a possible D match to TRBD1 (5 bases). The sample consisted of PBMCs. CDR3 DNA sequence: TGTGCCAGCAGTTACAACCCTACAGGTAAAGCTTTCTTT. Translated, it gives CASSYNPTGKAFF.